The 32 T cell receptor beta chains below were found in one sample sequenced in a study of T cell repertoires in cytomegalovirus infection. No antigen is known for these receptors. Via MiXCR, TCRdb re-called the reads, giving one row per CDR3 protein. The repertoire holds about 900,000 distinct CDR3 sequences, 31% seen once, with 13% in the top ten. The input for sequencing was cultured CD8+ T cells from PBMCs, taken from culture after CMV antigen stimulation. The receptors come from a human donor in good health (CMV status not recorded). Some clones in this sample may be carry-over from other donors' samples.

The gene calls are TRBV19 and TRBJ2-2, with 11 bases fitting TRBD2. Trimming took 7 bases from V and 3 from J; bases not matched to a gene: 7. Germline CDR1 and CDR2: LNHDA and SQIVND (reference sequence). The CDR3 totals 16 residues. The CDR3 protein is CASTPTSGGYTGELFF. CDR3 in DNA: TGTGCCAGTACCCCAACTAGCGGGGGATACACCGGGGAGCTGTTTTTT.

This clonotype was seen at least ten times. The chain is built from TRBV7-2 and TRBJ1-1; no clear D. CDR1 and CDR2 (germline): SGHTA, FQGNSA. V was cut by 5 bases and J by 5 bases, with 15 bases left in between. The CDR3 loop spans 14 amino acids. The CDR3 DNA reads as TGTGCCAGCAGCCTTGAGGGAAGTTGGACTGAAGCTTTCTTT. Translating gives CASSLEGSWTEAFF.

This clonotype was seen more than once but under ten times. The chain carries TRBV7-9 and TRBJ2-1; the D gene is possibly TRBD2 (5 bases). The CDR3 totals 14 residues. Germline V gene sequence: CDR1 SEHNR, CDR2 FQNEAQ (reference sequence). V was shortened by 7 bases and J by 3 bases, with 13 bases between the two germline ends. The CDR3 sequence: CASIPSGNYNEQFF. In DNA form, the CDR3 reads TGTGCCAGCATCCCTTCCGGGAACTACAATGAGCAGTTCTTC.

Only a few counts were recorded for this clonotype. This chain links TRBV27 with TRBJ2-3, with TRBD1 as a possible D gene (5 bases). In germline, CDR1 is MNHEY, CDR2 SMNVEV (reference sequence). Between the trimmed V and J ends, which lost 2 bases and 2 bases, there was a span of 8 bases. This CDR3 has 14 amino acids. The CDR3 loop is CASSLVRVTDTQYF. DNA of the CDR3: TGTGCCAGCAGTTTAGTCAGGGTCACAGATACGCAGTATTTT.

V and J are TRBV6-1 and TRBJ1-5; D perhaps matches TRBD1 (5 bases). V gave up 5 bases and J gave up 0 bases, with 11 bases separating them. Germline V lookup: CDR1 MNHNS, CDR2 SASEGT. The CDR3 is 15 amino acids. CDR3 amino acids: CASSTTAYSNQPQHF. CDR3 coding DNA: TGTGCCAGCAGTACGACAGCCTATAGCAATCAGCCCCAGCATTTT.

This clonotype has a handful of counts. V is TRBV6-5 and J is TRBJ1-1; a possible D gene is TRBD1 (5 bases). V was clipped by 6 bases and J by 11 bases, with 13 bases between them. Per germline, CDR1 MNHEY and CDR2 SVGAGI. The CDR3 is made up of 11 amino acids. The CDR3, as DNA: TGTGCCAGCAGGGAGGGGTATTGGGCTTTCTTT. It yields the protein CASREGYWAFF.

The chain employs TRBV7-9 and TRBJ2-1; D may correspond to TRBD1 or TRBD2 (5 bases each). The ends were cut back, 8 bases at V and 5 bases at J, with 10 bases in the middle. Per the germline V gene, CDR1 is SEHNR and CDR2 is FQNEAQ (reference sequence). CDR3 length equals 12 residues. CDR3 bases: TGTGCCAGCGGGGACCTAAACAATGAGCAGTTCTTC. It yields the protein CASGDLNNEQFF.

The J gene is TRBJ2-5, the V gene TRBV19; D may match TRBD1 or TRBD2 (5 bases each). The CDR3 spans 15 residues. V was clipped by 7 bases and J by 0 bases, with 15 bases between them. Germline assignment: CDR1 LNHDA and CDR2 SQIVND (reference sequence). The CDR3 DNA reads TGTGCCAGTACGGTGGGGACCGGGTACCAAGAGACCCAGTACTTC. It yields the protein CASTVGTGYQETQYF.

This clonotype has ten or more counts. The chain carries TRBV7-9 and TRBJ2-2, with 9 nucleotides matching TRBD2. Trimming took 3 bases from V and 3 from J; bases not matched to a gene: 2. Germline values: CDR1 SEHNR, CDR2 FQNEAQ (reference sequence). This CDR3 region has 15 residues. The CDR3 region is CASSFRTSDTGELFF. CDR3 bases: TGTGCCAGCAGCTTCAGGACTAGCGACACCGGGGAGCTGTTTTTT.

This chain joins TRBV6-2 or TRBV6-3 and TRBJ1-5; D unresolved. Germline V CDR1 and CDR2: MNHEY, SVGEGT. This CDR3 region has 15 residues. Trimming took 6 bases from V and 5 from J, leaving 17 bases between them. The CDR3 DNA sequence: TGTGCCAGCAGGGGCAAGGACGGAGAGCATCAGCCCCAGCATTTT. It encodes CASRGKDGEHQPQHF.

This clonotype was counted only a few times. This rearrangement joins TRBV25-1 to TRBJ1-6; D is ambiguous. Germline CDR1 is MGHDK and CDR2 is SYGVNS. The CDR3 totals 14 residues. V shed 3 bases and J shed 4 bases, with 7 bases lying between them. CDR3 sequence: CASSEIGYNSPLHF. CDR3 nucleotide sequence: TGTGCCAGCAGTGAGATTGGATATAATTCACCCCTCCACTTT. Combining the CDR3 with reference TRBV25-1 and TRBJ1-6 gives the whole variable domain EADIYQTPRYLVIGTGKKITLECSQTMGHDKMYWYQQDPGMELHLIHYSYGVNSTEKGDLSSESTVSRIRTEHFPLTLESARPSHTSQYLCASSEIGYNSPLHFGNGTRLTVT.

This clonotype was picked up a small number of times. The V gene is TRBV4-2, the J gene TRBJ2-1; the D gene is possibly TRBD2 (5 bases). Trimming pared 0 bases from V and 0 bases from J, leaving 9 bases between. Germline loops: CDR1 LGHNA, CDR2 YNFKEQ. This CDR3 spans 16 amino acids. The CDR3, as DNA: TGTGCCAGCAGCCAAGAACCGGGGAGCTCCTACAATGAGCAGTTCTTC. This sequence encodes CASSQEPGSSYNEQFF.

The genes are TRBV18 and TRBJ2-5; a weak D match, TRBD1 (6 bases). The CDR3 covers 14 residues. CDR1 and CDR2 from the germline V gene are KGHSH and LQKENI. The germline V and J ends were trimmed by 3 bases and 0 bases, with 8 bases remaining between them. CDR3 protein: CASSPWTDQETQYF. The CDR3 DNA sequence: TGTGCCAGCTCACCTTGGACAGACCAAGAGACCCAGTACTTC.

The chain joins TRBV5-1 to TRBJ2-3, with D uncertain. Germline V gene lookup returns CDR1 SGHRS and CDR2 YFSETQ. The CDR3 spans 14 residues. The ends were cut back, 4 bases at V and 6 bases at J, with 15 bases in the middle. CDR3: CASSSGKVPDTQYF. The CDR3 DNA is TGCGCCAGCAGCAGTGGCAAGGTACCCGATACGCAGTATTTT.

This clonotype appeared a few times. V gene TRBV6-5 combines with J gene TRBJ1-1, with D possibly matching TRBD1 (5 bases). V lost 2 bases and J 0 bases, leaving 7 bases between the germline ends. Germline values: CDR1 MNHEY, CDR2 SVGAGI. This CDR3 is 14 amino acids long. The CDR3 region has the DNA TGTGCCAGCAGTTACAGGACACTGAACACTGAAGCTTTCTTT. Translated, it gives CASSYRTLNTEAFF.

In its sample, this clonotype was seen a few times. V and J are TRBV27 and TRBJ1-1, with TRBD1 as a possible D gene (6 bases). Germline V lookup: CDR1 MNHEY, CDR2 SMNVEV (reference sequence). V was shortened by 1 base and J by 0 bases, with 15 bases between the two germline ends. The CDR3 loop spans 17 amino acids. The DNA of the CDR3 is TGTGCCAGCAGTTTATACTGGGGGGCGCGGATGAACACTGAAGCTTTCTTT. It encodes CASSLYWGARMNTEAFF.

With regard to this clonotype: Lacking the conserved final phenylalanine or tryptophan, this CDR3 likely reflects a read error. The J gene is TRBJ2-3, the V gene TRBV2; D ambiguous. This CDR3 spans 11 amino acids. V lost 3 bases, J lost 12 bases, and 10 bases lay in between. Per the germline V gene, CDR1 is SNHLY and CDR2 is FYNNEI. CDR3 DNA sequence: TGTGCCAGCAGTGATCCCCCATTACAGTATTCT. Residues: CASSDPPLQYS.

In this sample, this clonotype turned up a few times. The J gene is TRBJ1-6, the V gene TRBV14; D unclear. CDR3 size: 15 residues. V was trimmed by 3 bases and J by 2 bases, leaving 8 bases between them. Germline CDR1 and CDR2: SGHDN and FVKESK. CDR3 in amino acids: CASSHTFPYNSPLHF. The CDR3 DNA reads as TGTGCCAGCAGCCACACCTTCCCCTATAATTCACCCCTCCACTTT.

This clonotype was counted between two and nine times. CDR3 in amino acids: CASSLGVRGGTPARQYV. In DNA, the CDR3 is TGTGCCAGCAGCTTGGGGGTTCGCGGGGGGACCCCCGCACGGCAGTACGTC. The chain is built from TRBV5-6 and TRBJ2-7; 8 bases agree with TRBD2. CDR1 and CDR2 (germline): SGHDT, YYEEEE. Trimming cost V 0 bases and J 9 bases; bases outside gene matches: 17. The CDR3 runs to 17 residues.

The chain is built from TRBV28 and TRBJ2-7, with D perhaps TRBD2 (6 bases). The V gene lost 5 bases and the J gene lost 3 bases, with 11 bases spanning the gap. There are 13 residues in the CDR3. The germline V gene has CDR1 MDHEN and CDR2 SYDVKM. Written as DNA, the CDR3 is TGTGCCAGCAGTGGGACTGGGAGCTACGAGCAGTACGTC. Its protein product is CASSGTGSYEQYV.

Only a few counts were recorded for this clonotype. This chain links TRBV20-1 with TRBJ1-2, with D perhaps TRBD1 (5 bases). Between the trimmed V and J ends, which lost 5 bases and 3 bases, there was a span of 13 bases. CDR1 is DFQATT, CDR2 SNEGSKA, per germline (reference sequence). The CDR3 is made up of 13 amino acids. DNA of the CDR3: TGCAGTGCTCGCCCCAGGGAAGACTATGGCTACACCTTC. It is translated as CSARPREDYGYTF.

A few counts support this clonotype. As DNA, the CDR3 is TGTGCCAGCAGCCTAACGGGAGACCGTGGTAACGAGCAGTACTTC. It is translated as CASSLTGDRGNEQYF. V usage is TRBV7-9 and J usage is TRBJ2-7; perhaps TRBD2 as D (6 bases). CDR3 length equals 15 residues. Germline lookup yields CDR1 SEHNR and CDR2 FQNEAQ (reference sequence). Trimming removed 5 bases from V and 5 bases from J, with 19 bases in between.

The V call is TRBV6-2 or TRBV6-3, the J call TRBJ2-5; D is undetermined. V gave up 1 base and J gave up 5 bases, with 14 bases separating them. This CDR3 region has 15 residues. Germline CDR1 MNHEY, CDR2 SVGEGT. The CDR3 sequence: CASSYWAGRTETQYF. CDR3 nucleotides: TGTGCCAGCAGTTACTGGGCAGGCCGTACGGAGACCCAGTACTTC.

V is TRBV29-1 and J is TRBJ2-3, with TRBD2 as a possible D gene (6 bases). The CDR3 covers 17 residues. The V gene lost 2 bases and the J gene lost 11 bases, with 29 bases spanning the gap. Per the germline V gene, CDR1 is SQVTM and CDR2 is ANQGSEA. The CDR3 is CSVESLSDYHLSSVQYF. The CDR3 DNA follows: TGCAGCGTTGAATCGCTTTCGGACTACCACCTCTCTTCGGTGCAGTATTTT.

As for this clonotype: One junction end disagrees with the germline gene, perhaps due to a read error. The gene calls are TRBV12-3 or TRBV12-4 and TRBJ2-3, with D possibly being TRBD2 (6 bases). The CDR3 loop spans 12 amino acids. CDR3 coding DNA: TGTGCCGTCGGGGGACTCACAAATACGCAGTATTTT. Translated, it gives CAVGGLTNTQYF.

The V and J genes are TRBV5-5 and TRBJ2-5, with TRBD1 matching over 8 bases. The CDR3 sequence is 14 residues long. V lost 4 bases and J lost 5; bases outside the gene matches: 7. CDR1 SGHKS and CDR2 YYEKEE come from the germline V gene (reference sequence). The CDR3 reads CASSGGQGVETQYF. As DNA, the CDR3 is TGTGCCAGCAGCGGTGGACAGGGAGTGGAGACCCAGTACTTC.

This clonotype was observed many times. The chain joins TRBV12-3 or TRBV12-4 to TRBJ1-5; D gene unclear. Trimming cost V 4 bases and J 1 base, with 11 bases left between them. The CDR3 runs to 15 residues. DNA for the CDR3: TGTGCCAGCAGTTCCGAACAAGGGAGCAATCAGCCCCAGCATTTT. Its protein is CASSSEQGSNQPQHF.

The sample holds many counts of this clonotype. The chain carries TRBV7-8 and TRBJ2-4, with TRBD2 identical over 12 bases. V shed 1 base, J shed 8 bases, and the junction held 3 bases outside the gene matches. Germline loops: CDR1 SGHVS, CDR2 FQNEAQ. The CDR3 spans 15 residues. The CDR3 sequence: CASSLETSGGYIQYF. Here the CDR3 DNA reads TGTGCCAGCAGCTTAGAGACTAGCGGGGGTTACATTCAGTACTTC.

This clonotype was seen repeatedly, ten times or more. The rearrangement uses TRBV19 and TRBJ2-1; no clear D gene. Trimming took off 9 bases at V and 4 bases at J, with 10 bases between the two ends. The CDR3 spans 12 residues. The germline V gene has CDR1 LNHDA and CDR2 SQIVND (reference sequence). CDR3 in DNA: TGTGCCAGCAGCATCCCATACAATGAGCAGTTCTTC. Translating it yields CASSIPYNEQFF.

CDR3 in DNA: TGTGCCAGCAGTCCCCGGAATAGTGACAGATCTAACTATGGCTACACCTTC. Protein product: CASSPRNSDRSNYGYTF. The chain links TRBV6-8 to TRBJ1-2, with D possibly matching TRBD1 (5 bases). Germline-derived CDR1 and CDR2 are MNHGY and SAAAGT. V was pared by 5 bases and J by 0 bases, with 19 bases between. The CDR3 consists of 17 residues.

This clonotype was found a few times. The chain couples TRBV27 to TRBJ1-1; 9 nucleotides align to TRBD1. V lost 6 bases, J lost 4 bases, and 9 bases stayed unmatched. The CDR3 spans 15 residues. Germline assignment: CDR1 MNHEY and CDR2 SMNVEV (reference sequence). The CDR3 DNA reads as TGTGCCAGCAGCCCGGGACAGGGAGGGATCACTGAAGCTTTCTTT. Translated, it gives CASSPGQGGITEAFF.

Only a few counts were recorded for this clonotype. In DNA, the CDR3 is TGTGCCAGCAGTTCCGGGGTGGAGCAGTTCTTC. Its translation: CASSSGVEQFF. This chain uses TRBV27 with TRBJ2-1, with TRBD2 as a possible D gene (5 bases). Trimming cost V 4 bases and J 10 bases, with 8 bases left between them. The length of the CDR3 is 11 residues. The germline CDR1 and CDR2 sequences are MNHEY and SMNVEV (reference sequence).